This T cell receptor beta chain is from a study of CD8+CD57+ T cells in acquired aplastic anemia. CDR3 and TCR beta VDJ profiling relied on a genomic DNA template. One entry per CDR3 protein, called by TCRdb with MiXCR from the reads. This sample has roughly 150,000 distinct CDR3 sequences; approximately 40% occur once, and the top ten carry about 1.1%. V was trimmed by 7 bases and J by 3 bases, leaving 18 bases between them. The CDR3 length is 15 residues. The germline CDR1 and CDR2 sequences are SGHVS and FQNEAQ. This clonotype has ten or more counts. Sequencing was done on a sample of sorted CD4+, CD8+, or CD8+CD57+ T cells (not recorded which) from PBMCs. This sequence originates from a human donor in good health. The chain links TRBV7-8 to TRBJ1-1; D remains unclear. In DNA form, the CDR3 reads TGTGCCAGCATGGCCCGTTTCAGGTTCCACACTGAAGCTTTCTTT. Its protein is CASMARFRFHTEAFF.